The 5 T cell receptor beta chains in this list originate from one sample, sequenced in a study of T cell responses to AZD1222 COVID-19 vaccine. Some clones are missing from TCRdb's copy, which holds only in-frame ones; the method was immunoSEQ multiplex PCR. Of 110,000 to 150,000 clones listed, about nine tenths are singletons. The specimen was peripheral blood, collected 28 days after the second AZD1222 dose. All receptors derive from an adult who received the AZD1222 COVID-19 vaccine.

The CDR3 coding sequence is TGTGCCAGCAGTTTACAGGGGAATCAGCCCCAGCATTTT. This encodes CASSLQGNQPQHF. The rearrangement links TRBV27 to TRBJ1-5; D possibly corresponds to TRBD1 (6 bases). This CDR3 has 13 amino acids. CDR1 and CDR2 (germline): MNHEY, SMNVEV (reference sequence). The V gene lost 2 bases and the J gene lost 4 bases, with 6 bases spanning the gap.

This sequence joins TRBV6-4 and TRBJ2-3, with 8 bases identical to TRBD1. CDR1 and CDR2 from the germline V gene are MRHNA and SNTAGT. The CDR3 loop spans 15 amino acids. The V segment lost 5 bases and the J segment 2 bases; nucleotides outside the gene matches: 6. The CDR3 here is CASSKTGEITDTQYF. The CDR3 DNA reads TGTGCCAGCAGTAAGACAGGGGAAATCACAGATACGCAGTATTTT.

This chain connects TRBV6-5 to TRBJ2-5; TRBD1 is a possible D gene (6 bases). The V end was cut by 2 bases, the J end by 3 bases, with 16 bases between. CDR3 length equals 16 residues. Germline CDR1 reads MNHEY; CDR2 reads SVGAGI. The CDR3 nucleotides are TGTGCCAGCAGTTACGCGGCGAGGGGGAAGAAAGAGACCCAGTACTTC. Translation: CASSYAARGKKETQYF.

This clone was picked up one time. The rearrangement uses TRBV18 and TRBJ2-7, with D hard to call. Trimming stripped 3 bases from V and 5 bases from J, with 14 bases between. This CDR3 region has 14 residues. Germline V gene sequence: CDR1 KGHSH, CDR2 LQKENI. The CDR3 region has the DNA TGTGCCAGCTCACCCCGGGCATCTTCCGACGAGCAGTACTTC. Translation: CASSPRASSDEQYF.

V is TRBV7-9 and J is TRBJ2-5, with D tentatively TRBD1 or TRBD2 (5 bases each). Looked up from germline, CDR1 is SEHNR and CDR2 is FQNEAQ (reference sequence). Deletions cut 0 bases from V and 5 bases from J, with 7 bases between. The CDR3 runs 13 residues. CDR3 DNA: TGTGCCAGCAGCTTAGCCAGGGAGGAGACCCAGTACTTC. This codes for CASSLAREETQYF.